This passage covers 29 T cell receptor beta chains from one sample sequenced in a study of shared clonotypes between healthy human individuals. Sequenced by immunoSEQ multiplex PCR; TCRdb stores in-frame clones only, minus some. The table lists 600,000 to 800,000 clones, around 70% of them singletons. Sample: memory CD4+ T cells sorted from blood. Subset in this sample: CD45RA-negative fraction. Receptors were obtained from a woman in her twenties or thirties in good health.

The rearrangement joins TRBV18 to TRBJ2-3; D not certain. V was trimmed by 1 base and J by 0 bases, leaving 17 bases between them. This CDR3 has 18 amino acids. Germline V CDR1 and CDR2: KGHSH, LQKENI. The CDR3 protein is CASSPQHSMGPSTDTQYF. The CDR3 nucleotides read TGTGCCAGCTCACCACAGCACTCTATGGGCCCTAGCACAGATACGCAGTATTTT. The variable domain in full, completed from reference TRBV18 and TRBJ2-3, reads NAGVMQNPRHLVRRRGQEARLRCSPMKGHSHVYWYRQLPEEGLKFMVYLQKENIIDESGMPKERFSAEFPKEGPSILRIQQVVRGDSAAYFCASSPQHSMGPSTDTQYFGPGTRLTVL.

The chain joins TRBV6-1 to TRBJ2-2, with TRBD1 identical over 7 bases. V shed 4 bases and J 4 bases; nucleotides not matched to a gene: 9. Germline CDR1 reads MNHNS; CDR2 reads SASEGT. The CDR3 runs to 16 residues. For the CDR3, the DNA is TGTGCCAGCAGTGGTAGGGACAGCGGCGCCACCGGGGAGCTGTTTTTT. Encoded protein: CASSGRDSGATGELFF.

This clone was recorded only once. V and J are TRBV7-9 and TRBJ2-7; 8 bases align to TRBD1. Per the germline V gene, CDR1 is SEHNR and CDR2 is FQNEAQ (reference sequence). The junction had 8 bases not matched to a gene; V was cut back by 5 bases and J by 2 bases. The CDR3 is made up of 15 amino acids. This chain's CDR3 is CASSLGQGITYEQYF. For the CDR3, the DNA is TGTGCCAGCAGCCTCGGACAGGGAATTACCTACGAGCAGTACTTC.

Comments on this clone: Other DNA sequences from this sample encode an identical CDR3 as well. The chain carries TRBV27 and TRBJ1-2, with D perhaps TRBD1 (5 bases). The CDR3 loop spans 14 amino acids. Germline CDR1 reads MNHEY; CDR2 reads SMNVEV (reference sequence). V lost 4 bases to trimming and J lost 4 bases, with 13 bases between them. The DNA of the CDR3 is TGTGCCAGCAGTTCAACAGGTGGGGCCTATGGCTACACCTTC. The encoded protein is CASSSTGGAYGYTF.

Remarks on this clone: A read error is the likely source, as a far larger clone sits one nucleotide away. This chain links TRBV5-1 with TRBJ2-7; no clear D gene. The CDR3 spans 19 residues. Germline CDR1 SGHRS, CDR2 YFSETQ. CDR3: CASSLVVLAGALAVDEQHF. As DNA, the CDR3 is TGCGCCAGCAGCTTGGTGGTTTTGGCAGGAGCGTTGGCAGTCGACGAGCAGCACTTC.

With regard to this clone: This sample also contains other DNA sequences that code for the same CDR3. For the CDR3, the DNA is TGCGCCAGCAGCGTCGCCACTAGCGGTTACAATGAGCAGTTCTTC. Residues: CASSVATSGYNEQFF. The rearrangement links TRBV5-1 to TRBJ2-1; TRBD2 matches at 8 bases. CDR3 length: 15 residues. Trimming took 4 bases from V and 4 from J; bases not matched to a gene: 7. Germline CDR1 and CDR2: SGHRS and YFSETQ.

The chain couples TRBV18 to TRBJ1-1; D call uncertain. The CDR3 runs to 14 residues. Germline-derived CDR1 and CDR2 are KGHSH and LQKENI. The V gene lost 6 bases and the J gene lost 2 bases, with 13 bases spanning the gap. The CDR3 region is CASSMDQINTEAFF. CDR3 coding DNA: TGTGCCAGCTCGATGGACCAAATTAACACTGAAGCTTTCTTT.

The chain's CDR3 is CASSLNPISGSGANVLTF. Here the CDR3 DNA reads TGTGCCAGCAGCTTAAACCCGATTAGTGGGTCTGGGGCCAACGTCCTGACTTTC. This chain links TRBV7-3 with TRBJ2-6; D gene uncertain. The CDR3 totals 18 residues. Trimming pared 1 base from V and 1 base from J, leaving 14 bases between. Germline CDR1 SGHTA, CDR2 FQGTGA. Full variable domain (rest looked up from reference TRBV7-3 and TRBJ2-6): GAGVSQTPSNKVTEKGKYVELRCDPISGHTALYWYRQSLGQGPEFLIYFQGTGAADDSGLPNDRFFAVRPEGSVSTLKIQRTERGDSAVYLCASSLNPISGSGANVLTFGAGSRLTVL.

Points on this clone: The same CDR3 arises from other DNA sequences in this sample as well. The rearrangement links TRBV9 to TRBJ2-1, with 13 bases identical to TRBD2. CDR3 length: 15 amino acids. Trimming at V came to 2 bases and at J to 5 bases, leaving 1 base not matched to a gene. Germline CDR1 reads SGDLS; CDR2 reads YYNGEE. The CDR3: CASSVGTSGDNEQFF. For the CDR3, the DNA is TGTGCCAGCAGCGTCGGGACTAGCGGGGACAATGAGCAGTTCTTC.

To note about this clone: A read error is likely here: a far larger clone is one base away. The same CDR3 arises from other DNA sequences in this sample as well. The chain combines TRBV27 with TRBJ1-1; D unclear. Germline V gene lookup returns CDR1 MNHEY and CDR2 SMNVEV (reference sequence). This CDR3 region has 15 residues. V shed 4 bases and J shed 4 bases, with 16 bases lying between them. The CDR3 loop reads CASSSWLGVGTEAFF. CDR3 nucleotide sequence: TGTGCCAGCAGTTCCTGGTTGGGAGTGGGCACTGAAGCTTTCTTT.

V gene TRBV9 combines with J gene TRBJ2-1; D is uncertain. Germline V lookup: CDR1 SGDLS, CDR2 YYNGEE. V was shortened by 0 bases and J by 0 bases, with 7 bases between the two germline ends. CDR3 length: 15 amino acids. CDR3: CASSVGRLSYNEQFF. The CDR3, as DNA: TGTGCCAGCAGCGTAGGGCGCCTCTCCTACAATGAGCAGTTCTTC.

This clone showed up just a few times. The chain recombines TRBV18 with TRBJ1-4; no reliable D call. Between the trimmed V and J ends, which lost 2 bases and 8 bases, there was a span of 9 bases. This CDR3 comprises 13 residues. Germline V CDR1 and CDR2: KGHSH, LQKENI. The CDR3 bases are TGTGCCAGCTCACCAGATCCAGCCGAAAAACTGTTTTTT. This sequence encodes CASSPDPAEKLFF.

V and J are TRBV5-1 and TRBJ2-3, with 7 bases lining up with TRBD2. The CDR3 contains 17 residues. The V segment lost 4 bases and the J segment 2 bases; nucleotides outside the gene matches: 13. In germline, CDR1 is SGHRS, CDR2 YFSETQ. This chain's CDR3 is CASSPPSGTRTTDTQYF. The DNA of the CDR3 is TGCGCCAGCAGCCCACCCAGCGGGACCCGTACCACAGATACGCAGTATTTT. The whole variable domain, filled in from reference TRBV5-1 and TRBJ2-3, reads KAGVTQTPRYLIKTRGQQVTLSCSPISGHRSVSWYQQTPGQGLQFLFEYFSETQRNKGNFPGRFSGRQFSNSRSEMNVSTLELGDSALYLCASSPPSGTRTTDTQYFGPGTRLTVL.

The chain joins TRBV2 to TRBJ2-7; unclear D gene. Germline CDR1 SNHLY, CDR2 FYNNEI. Trimming took 5 bases from V and 0 from J, leaving 11 bases between them. The CDR3 consists of 14 residues. This CDR3 is CASSWILTSYEQYF. The DNA of the CDR3 is TGTGCCAGCAGTTGGATTCTGACCTCCTACGAGCAGTACTTC.

The J gene is TRBJ2-1, the V gene TRBV7-2, with D perhaps matching TRBD1 or TRBD2 (5 bases each). The CDR3 runs to 14 residues. V was pared by 6 bases and J by 4 bases, with 13 bases between. Germline assignment: CDR1 SGHTA and CDR2 FQGNSA. In DNA, the CDR3 is TGTGCCAGCAGACCCGGGGCAGGGTACAATGAGCAGTTCTTC. As protein: CASRPGAGYNEQFF.

There are a few counts of this clone. The chain is built from TRBV2 and TRBJ2-7; TRBD1 matches 7 bases. J gave up 1 base and V 7 bases, and 4 bases lay outside the gene matches. CDR1 is SNHLY and CDR2 is FYNNEI in the germline V gene. This CDR3 has 13 residues. Here the CDR3 reads CASNRDRSYEQYF. As DNA, the CDR3 is TGTGCCAGCAATCGGGACAGATCCTACGAGCAGTACTTC.

This chain links TRBV4-1 with TRBJ2-7; 9 nucleotides align to TRBD1. The CDR3 has 15 residues. J was trimmed by 1 base and V by 1 base; bases with no gene match: 2. Germline V gene lookup returns CDR1 MGHRA and CDR2 YSYEKL. CDR3: CASSQVGQGSYEQYF. CDR3 DNA: TGCGCCAGCAGCCAAGTAGGACAGGGGTCCTACGAGCAGTACTTC.

The genes are TRBV25-1 and TRBJ2-7; 14 bases are shared with TRBD2. Germline CDR1 is MGHDK and CDR2 is SYGVNS. The J segment lost 2 bases and the V segment lost 2 bases, leaving 5 bases of the junction unmatched. The CDR3 totals 17 residues. This chain's CDR3 is CASSEGTSGRPAYEQYF. The CDR3 bases are TGTGCCAGCAGTGAAGGGACTAGCGGGAGACCCGCCTACGAGCAGTACTTC.

The chain carries TRBV5-8 and TRBJ2-7; D unclear. The CDR3 sequence is 15 residues long. Trimming removed 0 bases at V and 0 bases at J, with 10 bases between. Germline V CDR1 and CDR2: SGHTS, YDEGEE. The CDR3: CASSLAPRSSYEQYF. CDR3 nucleotides: TGTGCCAGCAGCTTGGCCCCTCGAAGCTCCTACGAGCAGTACTTC.

As regards this clone: Additional DNA sequences in this sample encode the identical CDR3. The chain uses TRBV27 and TRBJ2-3; D unclear. Between the trimmed V and J ends, which lost 6 bases and 1 base, there was a span of 8 bases. Germline assignment: CDR1 MNHEY and CDR2 SMNVEV (reference sequence). CDR3 length equals 13 residues. CDR3 nucleotide sequence: TGTGCCAGCAGATCGGGTGGCACAGATACGCAGTATTTT. Amino acids: CASRSGGTDTQYF.

The V call is TRBV7-7, the J call TRBJ2-1; the D gene could be TRBD1 or TRBD2 (5 bases each). Germline V CDR1 and CDR2: SSHAT, FNYEAQ (reference sequence). This CDR3 spans 12 amino acids. V shed 4 bases and J shed 9 bases, with 10 bases lying between them. The DNA of the CDR3 is TGTGCCAGCAGCTACCCTGGGGGTGAGCAGTTCTTC. Translating gives CASSYPGGEQFF. The variable domain in full, with the rest retrieved from reference TRBV7-7 and TRBJ2-1, is GAGVSQSPRYKVTKRGQDVTLRCDPISSHATLYWYQQALGQGPEFLTYFNYEAQPDKSGLPSDRFSAERPEGSISTLTIQRTEQRDSAMYRCASSYPGGEQFFGPGTRLTVL.

The chain employs TRBV19 and TRBJ2-2; weak D call: TRBD2 (5 bases). Trimming took off 7 bases at V and 3 bases at J, with 12 bases between the two ends. The germline CDR1 and CDR2 sequences are LNHDA and SQIVND (reference sequence). The CDR3 loop spans 14 amino acids. As DNA, the CDR3 is TGTGCCAGTAATACTCCCGGGGACACCGGGGAGCTGTTTTTT. This gives the protein CASNTPGDTGELFF.

This chain connects TRBV5-4 to TRBJ2-3; D may be TRBD2 (6 bases). This CDR3 has 16 residues. Looked up from germline, CDR1 is SGHNT and CDR2 is YYREEE (reference sequence). V lost 3 bases and J 2 bases, leaving 16 bases between the germline ends. Here the CDR3 DNA reads TGTGCCAGCAGCTCAGTAGCGGAGAAGATCACAGATACGCAGTATTTT. Protein: CASSSVAEKITDTQYF.

This clone was counted only a few times. This chain joins TRBV18 and TRBJ2-2; D may be TRBD2 (5 bases). Germline loops: CDR1 KGHSH, CDR2 LQKENI. The CDR3 contains 14 residues. Trimming took 0 bases from V and 8 from J, leaving 10 bases between them. CDR3 nucleotide sequence: TGTGCCAGCTCACCACCCGGGGTGACGGGGGAGCTGTTTTTT. This gives the protein CASSPPGVTGELFF. Combining the CDR3 with reference TRBV18 and TRBJ2-2 gives the whole variable domain NAGVMQNPRHLVRRRGQEARLRCSPMKGHSHVYWYRQLPEEGLKFMVYLQKENIIDESGMPKERFSAEFPKEGPSILRIQQVVRGDSAAYFCASSPPGVTGELFFGEGSRLTVL.

The rearrangement uses TRBV5-1 and TRBJ2-7; the D gene is possibly TRBD2 (5 bases). The V gene lost 0 bases and the J gene lost 2 bases, with 9 bases spanning the gap. CDR1 and CDR2 from the germline V gene are SGHRS and YFSETQ. This CDR3 has 14 amino acids. CDR3 sequence: CASSLGLRAYEQYF. The CDR3 coding sequence is TGCGCCAGCAGCTTGGGGTTGAGGGCCTACGAGCAGTACTTC.

The J gene is TRBJ1-3, the V gene TRBV5-5, with 8 bases lining up with TRBD1. The CDR3 covers 14 residues. V was clipped by 4 bases and J by 5 bases; unmatched bases: 5. Germline V lookup: CDR1 SGHKS, CDR2 YYEKEE (reference sequence). This CDR3 is CASSIQGDRNTIYF. CDR3 DNA sequence: TGTGCCAGCAGCATACAGGGGGATCGAAACACCATATATTTT. The full variable domain, its missing parts supplied by reference TRBV5-5 and TRBJ1-3, is DAGVTQSPTHLIKTRGQQVTLRCSPISGHKSVSWYQQVLGQGPQFIFQYYEKEERGRGNFPDRFSARQFPNYSSELNVNALLLGDSALYLCASSIQGDRNTIYFGEGSWLTVV.

The chain carries TRBV5-4 and TRBJ2-6, with D perhaps TRBD1 (5 bases). The CDR3 totals 14 residues. Per the germline V gene, CDR1 is SGHNT and CDR2 is YYREEE (reference sequence). V lost 4 bases, J lost 1 base, and 6 bases lay in between. CDR3: CASSTGSGANVLTF. The CDR3 DNA is TGTGCCAGCAGCACAGGTTCTGGGGCCAACGTCCTGACTTTC. The whole variable domain, filled in from reference TRBV5-4 and TRBJ2-6, reads ETGVTQSPTHLIKTRGQQVTLRCSSQSGHNTVSWYQQALGQGPQFIFQYYREEENGRGNFPPRFSGLQFPNYSSELNVNALELDDSALYLCASSTGSGANVLTFGAGSRLTVL.

V and J are TRBV20-1 and TRBJ1-1; D may be TRBD1 (5 bases). Trimming removed 3 bases from V and 6 bases from J, with 8 bases in between. In germline, CDR1 is DFQATT, CDR2 SNEGSKA (reference sequence). The CDR3 length is 11 residues. CDR3 DNA: TGCAGTGCTAGTCCGGGGCCTGAAGCTTTCTTT. This translates into CSASPGPEAFF.

The chain couples TRBV2 to TRBJ1-1; TRBD1 agrees at 7 bases. The CDR3 is 15 residues long. Germline values: CDR1 SNHLY, CDR2 FYNNEI. J lost 7 bases, V lost 6 bases, and 14 bases had no gene match. The CDR3 DNA follows: TGTGCCAGCAGGCGCTCGACAGGGACTGCGGGTGAAGCTTTCTTT. The encoded protein is CASRRSTGTAGEAFF.